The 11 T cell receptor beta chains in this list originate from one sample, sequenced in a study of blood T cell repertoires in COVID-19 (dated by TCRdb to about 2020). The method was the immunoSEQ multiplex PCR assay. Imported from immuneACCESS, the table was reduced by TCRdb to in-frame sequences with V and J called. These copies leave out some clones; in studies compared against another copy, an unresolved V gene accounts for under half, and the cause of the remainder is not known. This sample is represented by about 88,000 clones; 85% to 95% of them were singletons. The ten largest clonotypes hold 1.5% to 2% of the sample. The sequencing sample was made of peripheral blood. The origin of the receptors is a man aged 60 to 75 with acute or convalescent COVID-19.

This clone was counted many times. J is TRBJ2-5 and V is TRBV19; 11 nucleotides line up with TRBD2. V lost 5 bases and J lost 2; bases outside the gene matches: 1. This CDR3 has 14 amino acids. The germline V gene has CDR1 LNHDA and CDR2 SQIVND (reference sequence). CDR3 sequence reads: CASSRTSGQETQYF. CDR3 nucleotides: TGTGCCAGTAGTCGGACTAGCGGGCAAGAGACCCAGTACTTC.

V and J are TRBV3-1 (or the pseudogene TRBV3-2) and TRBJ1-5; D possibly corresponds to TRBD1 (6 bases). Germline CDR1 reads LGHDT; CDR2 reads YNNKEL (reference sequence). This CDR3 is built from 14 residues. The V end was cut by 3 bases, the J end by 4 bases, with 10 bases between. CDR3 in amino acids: CASSQHRANQPQHF. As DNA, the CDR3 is TGTGCCAGCAGCCAGCACAGGGCAAATCAGCCCCAGCATTTT.

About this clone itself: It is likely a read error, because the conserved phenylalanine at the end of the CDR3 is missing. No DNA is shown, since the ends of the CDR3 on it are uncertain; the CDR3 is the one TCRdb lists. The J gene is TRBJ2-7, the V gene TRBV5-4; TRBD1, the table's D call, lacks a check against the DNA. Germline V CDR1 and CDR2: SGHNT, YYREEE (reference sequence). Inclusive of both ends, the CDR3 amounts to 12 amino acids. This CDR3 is CASSLAGTGEFL.

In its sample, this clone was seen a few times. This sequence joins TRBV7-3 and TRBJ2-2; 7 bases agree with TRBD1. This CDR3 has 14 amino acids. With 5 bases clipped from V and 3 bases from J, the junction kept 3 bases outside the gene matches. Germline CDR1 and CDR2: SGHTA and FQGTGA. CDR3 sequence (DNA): TGTGCCAGCAGCCTTGACAGGGACACCGGGGAGCTGTTTTTT. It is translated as CASSLDRDTGELFF.

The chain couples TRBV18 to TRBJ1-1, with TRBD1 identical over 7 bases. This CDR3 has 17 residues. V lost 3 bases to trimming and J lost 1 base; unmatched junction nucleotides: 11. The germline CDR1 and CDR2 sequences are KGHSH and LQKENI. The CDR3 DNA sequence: TGTGCCAGCTCACCCCAGGGGGGCGGTCACGGGAACACTGAAGCTTTCTTT. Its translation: CASSPQGGGHGNTEAFF.

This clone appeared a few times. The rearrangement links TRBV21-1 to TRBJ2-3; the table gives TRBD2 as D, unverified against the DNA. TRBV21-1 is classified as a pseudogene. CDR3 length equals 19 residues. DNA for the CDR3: TGTGCCAGCAGCAAAGGGCTGGCTAGCGGGAGGCCTTGCACAGATACGCAGTATTTT. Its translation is CASSKGLASGRPCTDTQYF.

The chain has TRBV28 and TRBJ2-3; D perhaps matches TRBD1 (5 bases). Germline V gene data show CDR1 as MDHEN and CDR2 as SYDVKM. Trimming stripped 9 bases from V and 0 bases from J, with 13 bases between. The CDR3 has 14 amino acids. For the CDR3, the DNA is TGTGCCAGTTGTAGACAGATCAGCACAGATACGCAGTATTTT. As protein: CASCRQISTDTQYF.

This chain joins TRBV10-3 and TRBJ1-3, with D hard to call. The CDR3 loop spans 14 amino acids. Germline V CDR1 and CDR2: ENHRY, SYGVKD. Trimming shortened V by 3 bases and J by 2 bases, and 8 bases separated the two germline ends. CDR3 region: CAISDSEAGNTIYF. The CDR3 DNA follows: TGTGCCATCAGTGATAGCGAGGCTGGAAACACCATATATTTT.

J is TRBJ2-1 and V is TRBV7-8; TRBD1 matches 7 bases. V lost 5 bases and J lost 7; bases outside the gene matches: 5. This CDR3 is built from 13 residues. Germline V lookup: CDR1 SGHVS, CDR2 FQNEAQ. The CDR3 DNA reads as TGTGCCAGCAGCCTCGACAGGGAGAATGAGCAGTTCTTC. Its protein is CASSLDRENEQFF.

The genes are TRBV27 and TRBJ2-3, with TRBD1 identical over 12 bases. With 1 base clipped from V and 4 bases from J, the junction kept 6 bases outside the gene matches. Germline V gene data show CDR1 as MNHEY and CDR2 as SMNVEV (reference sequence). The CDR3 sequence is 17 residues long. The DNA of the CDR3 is TGTGCCAGCAGTTTATTTGGGGGACAGGGGGCGTCAGATACGCAGTATTTT. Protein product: CASSLFGGQGASDTQYF.

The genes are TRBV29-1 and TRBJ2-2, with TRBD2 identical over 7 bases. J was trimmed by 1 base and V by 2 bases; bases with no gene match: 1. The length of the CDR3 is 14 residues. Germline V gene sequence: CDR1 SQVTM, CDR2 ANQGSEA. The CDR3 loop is CSVEQRENTGELFF. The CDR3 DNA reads TGCAGCGTTGAACAGCGGGAGAACACCGGGGAGCTGTTTTTT.